The 25 T cell receptor beta chains below were found in one sample sequenced in a study of response to subunit inactivated influenza vaccine (dated by TCRdb to the late 2010s). The library was built by means of RT-PCR. Sequenced using an Illumina HiSeq 2500. The public reads were reprocessed in TCRdb via fastp at Q25 and MiXCR, keeping in-frame beta chains. Under each unique CDR3 protein, matching rows form one entry showing the most common genes and DNA. In all, the sample holds about 620,000 distinct CDR3 sequences, and about 11% of those were seen once. The leading ten clones occupy 11% of the sample. The same sample was also studied in work on T cells expressing NK-cell markers. That second report states: The TCR beta cDNA libraries were made using 5'RACE template switching, a step that added both a universal primer site and unique molecular identifiers.

The sequencing used PBMCs from blood, collected on the day of vaccination. Receptors were obtained from a man aged 50-59 years who received an inactivated influenza vaccine. Donor details come from another sample of the same person, matched by shared clones.

The gene calls are TRBV4-1 and TRBJ1-4; no clear D gene. Germline CDR1 is MGHRA and CDR2 is YSYEKL. There are 16 residues in the CDR3. Trimming took off 0 bases at V and 9 bases at J, with 17 bases between the two ends. This CDR3 reads CASSQEWSKEEKKLFF. DNA of the CDR3: TGCGCCAGCAGCCAAGAGTGGTCCAAAGAGGAGAAAAAACTGTTTTTT.

This clonotype occurred a few times. The CDR3 bases are TGTGCCTGGAGAGGACAGAGGGTGCAGTACTTC. Translating it yields CAWRGQRVQYF. The chain combines TRBV30 with TRBJ2-7; D may be TRBD1 (6 bases). V lost 3 bases to trimming and J lost 9 bases, with 12 bases between them. The CDR3 length is 11 residues. Germline CDR1 and CDR2: GTSNPN and SVGIG (reference sequence).

In this sample, this clonotype turned up a few times. This sequence joins TRBV9 and TRBJ2-2; TRBD2 is a possible D gene (5 bases). V lost 3 bases, J lost 6 bases, and 24 bases lay in between. The CDR3 consists of 18 residues. CDR1 is SGDLS and CDR2 is YYNGEE in the germline V gene. The CDR3 DNA follows: TGTGCCAGCAGCGGAAATCCCCGTGATAGCGTGGGAGCCGGGGAGCTGTTTTTT. Encoded protein: CASSGNPRDSVGAGELFF.

This clonotype was seen ten or more times. The chain combines TRBV12-3 or TRBV12-4 with TRBJ1-2; TRBD1 might be the D (5 bases). The CDR3 loop spans 15 amino acids. Trimming took off 2 bases at V and 4 bases at J, with 14 bases between the two ends. Written as DNA, the CDR3 is TGTGCCAGCAGTTTACTCTCGGGGGGAGGCTATGGCTACACCTTC. Residues: CASSLLSGGGYGYTF.

The table lists this clonotype with a few counts. The rearrangement joins TRBV4-1 to TRBJ2-4; maybe TRBD2 (5 bases). Germline V lookup: CDR1 MGHRA, CDR2 YSYEKL. The length of the CDR3 is 16 residues. Trimming shortened V by 3 bases and J by 1 base, and 13 bases separated the two germline ends. CDR3 nucleotide sequence: TGCGCCAGCAGCCAGTTGACTATCTTTGCCAAAAACATTCAGTACTTC. Its protein is CASSQLTIFAKNIQYF.

The genes are TRBV4-3 and TRBJ2-7, with 7 positions matching TRBD2. This CDR3 contains 16 residues. V lost 0 bases and J lost 3; bases outside the gene matches: 8. Per the germline V gene, CDR1 is LGHNA and CDR2 is YSLEER. In nucleotides, the CDR3 is TGCGCCAGCAGCCAAGATGATCGTCGGGGGGTCTACGAGCAGTACTTC. This translates into CASSQDDRRGVYEQYF.

This clonotype was detected ten times or more. V is TRBV5-1 and J is TRBJ2-1, with 7 bases lining up with TRBD1. Germline V gene sequence: CDR1 SGHRS, CDR2 YFSETQ. Trimming took 4 bases from V and 5 from J; bases not matched to a gene: 12. This CDR3 comprises 16 residues. The CDR3 is CASSPGPGTVNNEQFF. In nucleotides, the CDR3 is TGCGCCAGCAGCCCTGGGCCGGGGACAGTCAACAATGAGCAGTTCTTC.

This clonotype has just a few counts. The chain recombines TRBV12-3 or TRBV12-4 with TRBJ2-4; the D gene could be TRBD1 or TRBD2 (5 bases each). Trimming cost V 4 bases and J 12 bases, with 25 bases left between them. The CDR3 has 16 residues. CDR3 loop: CASSSSRGGPRVHQYF. DNA of the CDR3: TGTGCCAGCAGTTCCTCTCGGGGCGGTCCTCGTGTTCATCAGTACTTC.

This clonotype was seen more than once but under ten times. The rearrangement links TRBV20-1 to TRBJ1-1; weak D call: TRBD1 (5 bases). The CDR3 is made up of 15 amino acids. Germline-derived CDR1 and CDR2 are DFQATT and SNEGSKA (reference sequence). Trimming took 4 bases from V and 1 from J, leaving 16 bases between them. The CDR3 is CSATGWGVQNTEAFF. CDR3 nucleotide sequence: TGCAGTGCTACGGGCTGGGGGGTTCAGAACACTGAAGCTTTCTTT.

The chain is built from TRBV4-2 and TRBJ2-5, with D perhaps matching TRBD1 (6 bases). Trimming took off 4 bases at V and 2 bases at J, with 17 bases between the two ends. Germline-derived CDR1 and CDR2 are LGHNA and YNFKEQ. The CDR3 length is 16 residues. The CDR3: CASSPGNNGQQETQYF. The CDR3 DNA follows: TGTGCCAGCAGCCCCGGAAATAATGGACAGCAAGAGACCCAGTACTTC.

CDR3 DNA: TGCGCCAGCAGCTTGGCCCCCAGGGGTGAAAACGAGCAGTACTTC. It translates to CASSLAPRGENEQYF. This sequence joins TRBV5-1 and TRBJ2-7; D perhaps matches TRBD1 (6 bases). The V end was cut by 0 bases, the J end by 5 bases, with 15 bases between. Germline V gene sequence: CDR1 SGHRS, CDR2 YFSETQ. This CDR3 has 15 amino acids.

V and J are TRBV20-1 and TRBJ2-7, with TRBD1 matching over 8 bases. Germline V lookup: CDR1 DFQATT, CDR2 SNEGSKA (reference sequence). The CDR3 consists of 14 residues. J lost 2 bases, V lost 1 base, and 4 bases had no gene match. The CDR3 DNA is TGCAGTGCTAGAGGACAGGGGTCGACCTACGAGCAGTACTTC. The encoded protein is CSARGQGSTYEQYF.

The sample holds a few counts of this clonotype. The chain couples TRBV11-1 to TRBJ2-7; D is unresolved. V lost 2 bases and J 4 bases, leaving 18 bases between the germline ends. CDR3 length: 16 amino acids. Per the germline V gene, CDR1 is SGHAT and CDR2 is FQDESV (reference sequence). The CDR3 is CASSLIGPAFSYEQYF. The CDR3 bases are TGTGCCAGCAGCTTAATCGGGCCAGCCTTTTCTTACGAGCAGTACTTC.

As concerns this clonotype: This could be a read error, since a much larger clone is one nucleotide away. This sequence joins TRBV20-1 and TRBJ2-3; D not resolved. From germline, CDR1 is DFQATT and CDR2 SNEGSKA (reference sequence). The CDR3 has 11 residues. V was clipped by 4 bases and J by 2 bases, with 4 bases between them. The CDR3 here is CSAKTTDTQYF. CDR3 sequence (DNA): TGCAGTGCTAAGACCACAGATACGCAGTATTTT.

V usage is TRBV6-2 or TRBV6-3 and J usage is TRBJ2-2, with 15 bases lining up with TRBD2. The CDR3 has 15 amino acids. V was pared by 8 bases and J by 6 bases, with 4 bases of the junction left unmatched. The germline gives CDR1 MNHEY, CDR2 SVGEGT. The CDR3 is CASRRTSGRAGELFF. In DNA, the CDR3 is TGTGCCAGCCGACGGACTAGCGGGAGGGCCGGGGAGCTGTTTTTT.

This clonotype has only a few counts. Sequence at one end of the junction differs from germline and may be a read error. This chain uses TRBV20-1 with TRBJ2-2; TRBD2 matches at 9 bases. The CDR3 extends over 15 amino acids. The germline V gene has CDR1 DFQATT and CDR2 SNEGSKA (reference sequence). The CDR3 bases are TGCAGTGCTAGGCGGCTAGCGGGGAACAGCGGGGAGCTGTTTTTT. Its protein product is CSARRLAGNSGELFF.

This clonotype was observed many times. The chain recombines TRBV7-2 with TRBJ2-3; D call uncertain. CDR1 SGHTA and CDR2 FQGNSA come from the germline V gene. The ends were cut back, 5 bases at V and 5 bases at J, with 11 bases in the middle. The CDR3 covers 13 residues. Here the CDR3 reads CASSISYLDTQYF. In nucleotides, the CDR3 is TGTGCCAGCAGCATCTCCTACCTAGATACGCAGTATTTT.

V is TRBV14 and J is TRBJ2-7, with TRBD1 as a possible D gene (6 bases). The CDR3 runs to 16 residues. Trimming took off 2 bases at V and 3 bases at J, with 17 bases between the two ends. Germline CDR1 reads SGHDN; CDR2 reads FVKESK. In DNA form, the CDR3 reads TGTGCCAGCAGCCAACGTATAGCTACAGGGTTCTACGAGCAGTACTTC. Translated: CASSQRIATGFYEQYF.

This clonotype was observed at least ten times. At one of its ends the junction is not consistent with the germline gene, which may arise from a read error. The chain combines TRBV12-3 or TRBV12-4 with TRBJ2-2; possibly TRBD1 or TRBD2 for D (5 bases each). The CDR3 runs to 15 residues. CDR3 sequence (DNA): TGCGCCAGCAGCTTGAGGGGTGGTGACACCGGGGAGCTGTTTTTT. Protein product: CASSLRGGDTGELFF.

This rearrangement joins TRBV21-1 to TRBJ2-2; TRBD2 is the table's D call, not checked against the DNA. TRBV21-1 is tagged as a pseudogene. The CDR3 sequence is 18 residues long. The CDR3 DNA reads as TGTGCCAGCAGCAAAGCGACGCGGGAGGCAGCGAACACCGGGGAGCTGTTTTTT. Translated, it gives CASSKATREAANTGELFF.

In this sample, this clonotype turned up many times. The CDR3 DNA is TGTGCCAGCAGCTGGGACGCCGGGACAGGCGATAGAAACACCGGGGAGCTGTTTTTT. Its translation is CASSWDAGTGDRNTGELFF. The chain links TRBV7-6 to TRBJ2-2; 8 nucleotides match TRBD1. The CDR3 has 19 residues. J was trimmed by 2 bases and V by 4 bases; bases with no gene match: 15. Germline CDR1 reads SGHVS; CDR2 reads FNYEAQ.

This clonotype was recorded a few times. The V call is TRBV12-3 or TRBV12-4, the J call TRBJ2-1, with 12 bases lining up with TRBD2. The length of the CDR3 is 15 residues. V shed 5 bases and J 6 bases; nucleotides not matched to a gene: 5. CDR3 in amino acids: CASSASGRASNEQFF. CDR3 DNA: TGTGCCAGCAGTGCTAGCGGGAGGGCCTCCAATGAGCAGTTCTTC.

This sequence joins TRBV20-1 and TRBJ2-2; D unclear. Germline values: CDR1 DFQATT, CDR2 SNEGSKA (reference sequence). This CDR3 comprises 15 residues. Trimming took off 0 bases at V and 1 base at J, with 9 bases between the two ends. The CDR3, as DNA: TGCAGTGCTAGAGATGCCATCATGAACACCGGGGAGCTGTTTTTT. Its protein product is CSARDAIMNTGELFF.

The chain links TRBV6-5 to TRBJ2-7; possibly TRBD1 for D (5 bases). Per the germline V gene, CDR1 is MNHEY and CDR2 is SVGAGI. Between the trimmed V and J ends, which lost 0 bases and 3 bases, there was a span of 15 bases. CDR3 length equals 16 residues. CDR3 in DNA: TGTGCCAGCAGTTACTCGACATTAGTTAGGGGCTACGAGCAGTACTTC. It encodes CASSYSTLVRGYEQYF.

The chain has TRBV15 and TRBJ2-7, with TRBD1 matching 9 bases. Germline CDR1 reads LNHNV; CDR2 reads YYDKDF (reference sequence). V was clipped by 1 base and J by 4 bases; unmatched bases: 5. This CDR3 comprises 15 residues. Here the CDR3 reads CATSRARQGVYEQYF. The CDR3 bases are TGTGCCACCAGCAGAGCCAGACAGGGGGTTTACGAGCAGTACTTC. The whole variable domain, remainder taken from reference TRBV15 and TRBJ2-7, is DAMVIQNPRYQVTQFGKPVTLSCSQTLNHNVMYWYQQKSSQAPKLLFHYYDKDFNNEADTPDNFQSRRPNTSFCFLDIRSPGLGDTAMYLCATSRARQGVYEQYFGPGTRLTVT.